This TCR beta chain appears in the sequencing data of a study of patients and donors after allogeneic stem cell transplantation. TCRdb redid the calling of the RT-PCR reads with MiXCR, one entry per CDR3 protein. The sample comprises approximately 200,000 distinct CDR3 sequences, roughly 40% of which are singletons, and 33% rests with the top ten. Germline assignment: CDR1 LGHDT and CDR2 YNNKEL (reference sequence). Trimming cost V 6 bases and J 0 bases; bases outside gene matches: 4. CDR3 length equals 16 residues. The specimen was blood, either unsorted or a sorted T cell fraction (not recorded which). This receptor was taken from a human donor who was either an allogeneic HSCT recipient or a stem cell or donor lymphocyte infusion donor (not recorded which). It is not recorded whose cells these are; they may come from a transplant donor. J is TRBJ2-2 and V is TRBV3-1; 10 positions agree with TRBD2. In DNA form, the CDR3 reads TGTGCCAGCAGTCGGACTAGCGGAACGAACACCGGGGAGCTGTTTTTT. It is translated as CASSRTSGTNTGELFF.